Below are 26 T cell receptor beta chains sequenced from a single sample in a study of OX40 agonist ivuxolimab in advanced cancers. Profiled with immunoSEQ multiplex PCR; TCRdb holds only in-frame clones, not every one. The sample includes about 82,000 clones, about 91% of them seen just once. The sample was CD4+ or CD8+ T cells sorted from blood, taken in a trial of the OX40 agonist ivuxolimab. The receptors were sampled from an adult with an advanced solid tumor such as melanoma, head and neck, liver or kidney cancer.

The V and J genes are TRBV7-2 and TRBJ2-2; D tentatively fits TRBD1 or TRBD2 (6 bases each). Germline V gene lookup returns CDR1 SGHTA and CDR2 FQGNSA. The CDR3 is made up of 15 amino acids. Trimming cost V 6 bases and J 6 bases, with 17 bases left between them. The CDR3 region has the DNA TGTGCCAGCAGTTTTGGGACAAGGGGGGCCGGGGAGCTGTTTTTT. This translates into CASSFGTRGAGELFF.

The chain's CDR3 is CASSLGQVGVEQYF. CDR3 nucleotide sequence: TGTGCCAGCAGCTTAGGACAGGTCGGGGTCGAGCAGTACTTC. This chain links TRBV5-5 with TRBJ2-7; TRBD1 aligns across 7 bases. Germline CDR1 and CDR2: SGHKS and YYEKEE (reference sequence). CDR3 length: 14 amino acids. V shed 2 bases, J shed 6 bases, and the junction held 8 bases outside the gene matches. Complete variable domain (other parts from reference TRBV5-5 and TRBJ2-7): DAGVTQSPTHLIKTRGQQVTLRCSPISGHKSVSWYQQVLGQGPQFIFQYYEKEERGRGNFPDRFSARQFPNYSSELNVNALLLGDSALYLCASSLGQVGVEQYFGPGTRLTVT.

The chain is built from TRBV28 and TRBJ2-7, with TRBD2 identical over 7 bases. The CDR3 runs 14 residues. Germline V gene data show CDR1 as MDHEN and CDR2 as SYDVKM. Losses at the gene ends were 5 bases for V and 4 bases for J; bases not matched to a gene: 8. CDR3 protein: CASSPLRGSYEQYF. In nucleotides, the CDR3 is TGTGCCAGCAGTCCGCTGCGGGGGAGTTACGAGCAGTACTTC.

V is TRBV7-6 and J is TRBJ2-7; 7 bases map to TRBD1. CDR3 size: 18 residues. After removal of 5 bases from V and 1 base from J, the junction contained 17 bases not matched to a gene. Looked up from germline, CDR1 is SGHVS and CDR2 is FNYEAQ. In DNA form, the CDR3 reads TGTGCCAGCAGCCAAGAAGGATCCGACAGACAGGGATCCTACGAGCAGTACTTC. Translated: CASSQEGSDRQGSYEQYF.

Comments on this clone: Other DNA sequences in the same sample also yield this CDR3. The chain combines TRBV7-2 with TRBJ2-2, with a tentative D call TRBD1 (5 bases). This CDR3 contains 13 residues. Trimming took 3 bases from V and 5 from J, leaving 7 bases between them. Germline lookup yields CDR1 SGHTA and CDR2 FQGNSA. The CDR3 nucleotides are TGTGCCAGCAGCTTTCAGGGAACCGGGGAGCTGTTTTTT. This sequence encodes CASSFQGTGELFF.

The rearrangement uses TRBV28 and TRBJ2-1, with TRBD1 matching over 8 bases. This CDR3 is 17 amino acids long. The V gene's germline CDR1 is MDHEN and CDR2 SYDVKM. J was trimmed by 0 bases and V by 5 bases; bases with no gene match: 9. The CDR3 loop reads CASSPRTGRSSYNEQFF. The CDR3 coding sequence is TGTGCCAGCAGTCCCCGGACAGGGAGAAGCTCCTACAATGAGCAGTTCTTC.

V usage is TRBV5-4 and J usage is TRBJ2-1; 12 positions match TRBD2. This CDR3 spans 16 amino acids. The V gene end was trimmed by 7 bases and the J gene end by 7 bases; junction bases not matched to a gene: 12. Germline CDR1 is SGHNT and CDR2 is YYREEE (reference sequence). The CDR3 region is CASGIYGLAGPNEQFF. The CDR3 DNA follows: TGTGCCAGCGGCATTTATGGACTAGCGGGGCCTAATGAGCAGTTCTTC.

The rearrangement uses TRBV5-5 and TRBJ2-5; no clear D gene. V lost 0 bases and J 0 bases, leaving 9 bases between the germline ends. Germline values: CDR1 SGHKS, CDR2 YYEKEE (reference sequence). The CDR3 is 15 amino acids. The CDR3 coding sequence is TGTGCCAGCAGCTTGGGGGCCACGTACCAAGAGACCCAGTACTTC. Protein sequence: CASSLGATYQETQYF.

The chain carries TRBV28 and TRBJ1-5; D not resolved. This CDR3 region has 15 residues. V lost 3 bases and J 1 base, leaving 10 bases between the germline ends. CDR1 and CDR2 (germline): MDHEN, SYDVKM. The CDR3 DNA reads TGTGCCAGCAGTTTTCGGGGAAGCAGCAATCAGCCCCAGCATTTT. Amino acid sequence: CASSFRGSSNQPQHF.

V is TRBV5-5 and J is TRBJ2-6; D remains ambiguous. From germline, CDR1 is SGHKS and CDR2 YYEKEE (reference sequence). This CDR3 is built from 16 residues. Trimming left V 0 bases short and J 2 bases short, with 9 bases between. CDR3 bases: TGTGCCAGCAGCTTGGGTGTAGGGCCTGGGGCCAACGTCCTGACTTTC. Its protein product is CASSLGVGPGANVLTF.

The chain joins TRBV7-9 to TRBJ2-1; TRBD2 agrees at 8 bases. The CDR3 extends over 16 amino acids. The germline V gene encodes CDR1 SEHNR and CDR2 FQNEAQ (reference sequence). J lost 5 bases, V lost 1 base, and 7 bases had no gene match. The CDR3 is CASSLVGLAGNNEQFF. Here the CDR3 DNA reads TGTGCCAGCAGCTTAGTCGGACTAGCAGGTAACAATGAGCAGTTCTTC.

This chain uses TRBV7-2 with TRBJ1-2; TRBD1 aligns across 9 bases. The trim removed 5 bases at V and 1 base at J, leaving 5 bases unmatched. Germline loops: CDR1 SGHTA, CDR2 FQGNSA. The CDR3 consists of 15 residues. The CDR3 nucleotides read TGTGCCAGCAGCCCACAGGGGGCTTTTAACTATGGCTACACCTTC. It encodes CASSPQGAFNYGYTF.

This clone was detected a few times. The rearrangement links TRBV6-1 to TRBJ2-7; 10 bases map to TRBD2. This CDR3 has 15 amino acids. Per the germline V gene, CDR1 is MNHNS and CDR2 is SASEGT. The V segment lost 2 bases and the J segment 4 bases; nucleotides outside the gene matches: 5. The CDR3 spells CASSEQWTSGYEQYF. CDR3 DNA: TGTGCCAGCAGTGAACAGTGGACTAGCGGTTACGAGCAGTACTTC.

A single count supports this clone. This sequence joins TRBV2 and TRBJ2-7, with 8 bases fitting TRBD2. CDR1 is SNHLY and CDR2 is FYNNEI in the germline V gene. The CDR3 sequence is 15 residues long. The V gene end was trimmed by 6 bases and the J gene end by 4 bases; junction bases not matched to a gene: 11. CDR3 coding DNA: TGTGCCAGCAGACCCCTATTAGCGGGATTGTACGAGCAGTACTTC. Its protein product is CASRPLLAGLYEQYF.

The chain recombines TRBV28 with TRBJ1-5; D is perhaps TRBD1 (6 bases). The CDR3 is 15 residues long. CDR1 is MDHEN, CDR2 SYDVKM, per germline. V was clipped by 5 bases and J by 1 base, with 12 bases between them. CDR3 DNA: TGTGCCAGCAGTCCCGGGACATGGAGCAATCAGCCCCAGCATTTT. Translation: CASSPGTWSNQPQHF.

In the case of this clone: Distinct nucleotide sequences in the sample also encode this CDR3. The rearrangement uses TRBV18 and TRBJ2-2, with D perhaps TRBD1 (5 bases). Trimming removed 3 bases from V and 0 bases from J, with 8 bases in between. The CDR3 runs 15 residues. CDR1 and CDR2 (germline): KGHSH, LQKENI. The chain's CDR3 is CASSPRTTNTGELFF. The CDR3 DNA reads as TGTGCCAGCTCACCCAGGACAACGAACACCGGGGAGCTGTTTTTT.

The sample holds one count of this clone. The chain links TRBV18 to TRBJ2-7; 7 bases align to TRBD1. V lost 6 bases, J lost 5 bases, and 13 bases stayed unmatched. The CDR3 extends over 15 amino acids. CDR1 and CDR2 from the germline V gene are KGHSH and LQKENI. CDR3 sequence (DNA): TGTGCCAGCTCCCCTGGTGTACAGGGGTTCAACGAGCAGTACTTC. Residues: CASSPGVQGFNEQYF.

The chain employs TRBV7-2 and TRBJ2-3; 10 nucleotides line up with TRBD2. Germline V lookup: CDR1 SGHTA, CDR2 FQGNSA. V lost 1 base to trimming and J lost 0 bases; unmatched junction nucleotides: 7. The CDR3 runs 18 residues. Here the CDR3 reads CASSLVGLATTSTDTQYF. The CDR3 bases are TGTGCCAGCAGCTTAGTGGGACTAGCGACCACCAGCACAGATACGCAGTATTTT.

The genes are TRBV5-1 and TRBJ2-5; D may be TRBD2 (6 bases). The germline V gene encodes CDR1 SGHRS and CDR2 YFSETQ. CDR3 size: 14 residues. The germline V and J ends were trimmed by 0 bases and 5 bases, with 11 bases remaining between them. CDR3 amino acids: CASSLDGGDETQYF. The CDR3 DNA is TGCGCCAGCAGCTTGGACGGCGGGGATGAGACCCAGTACTTC. Full variable domain (rest looked up from reference TRBV5-1 and TRBJ2-5): KAGVTQTPRYLIKTRGQQVTLSCSPISGHRSVSWYQQTPGQGLQFLFEYFSETQRNKGNFPGRFSGRQFSNSRSEMNVSTLELGDSALYLCASSLDGGDETQYFGPGTRLLVL.

This chain joins TRBV11-2 and TRBJ2-5; 7 nucleotides agree with TRBD2. V shed 0 bases, J shed 4 bases, and the junction held 8 bases outside the gene matches. The length of the CDR3 is 16 residues. The germline gives CDR1 SGHAT, CDR2 FQNNGV. The CDR3 here is CASSLERGRARETQYF. In DNA, the CDR3 is TGTGCCAGCAGCTTAGAAAGAGGGAGGGCCAGAGAGACCCAGTACTTC.

The rearrangement links TRBV6-6 to TRBJ2-2, with D unresolved. Germline V gene sequence: CDR1 MNHNY, CDR2 SVGAGI (reference sequence). The V end lost 6 bases, the J end lost 3 bases, and 8 bases lay between the germline ends. This CDR3 comprises 13 residues. The CDR3 region is CASSLFYTGELFF. The CDR3 DNA follows: TGTGCCAGCAGCCTCTTTTACACCGGGGAGCTGTTTTTT.

V usage is TRBV2 and J usage is TRBJ2-3; D is ambiguous. The V gene lost 6 bases and the J gene lost 4 bases, with 8 bases spanning the gap. Germline CDR1 reads SNHLY; CDR2 reads FYNNEI. This CDR3 has 12 residues. For the CDR3, the DNA is TGTGCCAGCAGAAAAAGGGCAGATACGCAGTATTTT. Translation: CASRKRADTQYF.

This chain uses TRBV27 with TRBJ2-1; 7 bases align to TRBD1. This CDR3 contains 15 residues. Germline CDR1 and CDR2: MNHEY and SMNVEV (reference sequence). With 5 bases clipped from V and 2 bases from J, the junction kept 6 bases outside the gene matches. CDR3 loop: CASSRDREPYNEQFF. The CDR3, as DNA: TGTGCCAGCAGTCGAGACAGGGAACCCTACAATGAGCAGTTCTTC.

For the CDR3, the DNA is TGTGCCAGCAGTCGCGGACTAGCGGGATCCCAAGAGACCCAGTACTTC. Its protein product is CASSRGLAGSQETQYF. The J gene is TRBJ2-5, the V gene TRBV28; TRBD2 agrees at 12 bases. The V and J ends lost 5 bases and 1 base, in that order; junction bases with no gene match: 5. CDR3 length: 16 amino acids. Germline V gives CDR1 MDHEN, CDR2 SYDVKM.

The chain carries TRBV5-6 and TRBJ2-4; a weak D match, TRBD2 (5 bases). V dropped 8 bases and J dropped 2 bases, with 17 bases sitting between them. This CDR3 contains 15 residues. Germline CDR1 and CDR2: SGHDT and YYEEEE. CDR3 in amino acids: CASTLRGLSKNIQYF. CDR3 DNA: TGTGCCAGTACCCTTCGCGGGTTATCCAAAAACATTCAGTACTTC.

This clone occurred a few times. This sequence joins TRBV18 and TRBJ2-6, with D unresolved. Germline CDR1 reads KGHSH; CDR2 reads LQKENI. The CDR3 extends over 17 amino acids. V was clipped by 6 bases and J by 0 bases, with 15 bases between them. The CDR3 DNA reads as TGTGCCAGCTCCCCTTCTGGCCGCGGCTCTGGGGCCAACGTCCTGACTTTC. Encoded protein: CASSPSGRGSGANVLTF.